This TCR beta chain was recovered during a study of chronic HIV infection and antiretroviral therapy. This CDR3 is built from 15 residues. Germline V gives CDR1 MDHEN, CDR2 SYDVKM. V gave up 5 bases and J gave up 2 bases, with 13 bases separating them. One entry per CDR3 protein, called by TCRdb with MiXCR from the 5' RACE reads. The table has approximately 47,000 distinct CDR3 sequences, about 20% seen once; the top ten hold 2.8%. In this sample, this clonotype turned up a few times. Material: peripheral blood. This receptor was taken from an adult who had HIV and had not received antiretroviral therapy, or was an uninfected healthy control (not recorded which). The chain recombines TRBV28 with TRBJ1-5; D might be TRBD1 (5 bases). The CDR3 is CASSLGGGRNQPQHF. As DNA, the CDR3 is TGTGCCAGCAGTCTGGGGGGTGGCCGCAATCAGCCCCAGCATTTT.